The 13 T cell receptor beta chains given below trace back to one sample, sequenced in a study of cytomegalovirus exposure and HLA in healthy donors. The PCR had 60 Vbeta and 13 Jbeta primers. Profiling relied on immunoSEQ multiplex PCR, and the TCRdb table lists in-frame clones only, not all of them. The sample holds some 250,000 clones, more than 75% seen once. Sequencing was performed on PBMCs. Receptors were obtained from a woman between 35 and 50 years old in good health and CMV-seropositive.

This chain connects TRBV10-2 to TRBJ2-1; 8 bases match TRBD2. The CDR3 has 15 residues. V lost 1 base to trimming and J lost 7 bases; unmatched junction nucleotides: 6. Germline lookup yields CDR1 WSHSY and CDR2 SAAADI. CDR3 loop: CASSEYSGRENEQFF. CDR3 in DNA: TGCGCCAGCAGTGAGTACAGCGGGAGAGAAAATGAGCAGTTCTTC.

This chain uses TRBV6-5 with TRBJ1-2, with 8 positions matching TRBD1. The V gene's germline CDR1 is MNHEY and CDR2 SVGAGI. There are 15 residues in the CDR3. The V segment lost 5 bases and the J segment 0 bases; nucleotides outside the gene matches: 5. Here the CDR3 DNA reads TGTGCCAGCAGTAATCGACAGGGGTCTAACTATGGCTACACCTTC. This translates into CASSNRQGSNYGYTF.

V gene TRBV19 combines with J gene TRBJ1-1, with 9 bases that match TRBD1. V lost 1 base, J lost 4 bases, and 7 bases stayed unmatched. Germline-derived CDR1 and CDR2 are LNHDA and SQIVND (reference sequence). CDR3 length: 16 residues. As DNA, the CDR3 is TGTGCCAGTAGTATAGGAGGGACAGGGAGTGTCACTGAAGCTTTCTTT. Protein: CASSIGGTGSVTEAFF.

The chain has TRBV7-2 and TRBJ1-3; TRBD1 might be the D (5 bases). The V end lost 4 bases, the J end lost 0 bases, and 10 bases lay between the germline ends. The CDR3 runs 15 residues. Germline CDR1 and CDR2: SGHTA and FQGNSA. The CDR3: CASSSETASGNTIYF. CDR3 bases: TGTGCCAGCAGCTCGGAGACAGCCTCTGGAAACACCATATATTTT.

The gene calls are TRBV5-1 and TRBJ2-4; possibly TRBD1 for D (5 bases). The CDR3 is made up of 13 amino acids. Germline CDR1 SGHRS, CDR2 YFSETQ. V shed 2 bases and J shed 9 bases, with 12 bases lying between them. CDR3 residues: CASSLGAPGIQYF. Written as DNA, the CDR3 is TGCGCCAGCAGCTTAGGGGCTCCGGGCATTCAGTACTTC.

The V gene is TRBV9, the J gene TRBJ2-5, with 8 bases that match TRBD2. The germline V gene encodes CDR1 SGDLS and CDR2 YYNGEE. This CDR3 comprises 14 residues. With 4 bases clipped from V and 5 bases from J, the junction kept 7 bases outside the gene matches. CDR3 residues: CASSIAGRGETQYF. The CDR3 DNA reads TGTGCCAGCAGCATAGCGGGGAGGGGTGAGACCCAGTACTTC. Together with reference TRBV9 and TRBJ2-5, the CDR3 gives the full variable domain: DSGVTQTPKHLITATGQRVTLRCSPRSGDLSVYWYQQSLDQGLQFLIQYYNGEERAKGNILERFSAQQFPDLHSELNLSSLELGDSALYFCASSIAGRGETQYFGPGTRLLVL.

The chain uses TRBV5-4 and TRBJ2-5, with TRBD1 matching over 7 bases. Germline CDR1 reads SGHNT; CDR2 reads YYREEE (reference sequence). J was trimmed by 1 base and V by 2 bases; bases with no gene match: 2. The CDR3 totals 14 residues. The CDR3: CASSLQGSQETQYF. The CDR3 DNA is TGTGCCAGCAGCTTACAGGGGTCCCAAGAGACCCAGTACTTC.

This clone was detected once. J is TRBJ1-2 and V is TRBV4-3, with D maybe TRBD1 (5 bases). V lost 2 bases to trimming and J lost 4 bases, with 14 bases between them. CDR1 is LGHNA, CDR2 YSLEER, per germline. This CDR3 contains 15 residues. The CDR3 is CASSQITGTFYGYTF. The CDR3 DNA follows: TGCGCCAGCAGCCAAATTACAGGTACCTTCTATGGCTACACCTTC.

The CDR3 loop is CASSSFSSGNTIYF. CDR3 in DNA: TGTGCCAGCAGCTCTTTCTCCTCTGGAAACACCATATATTTT. The chain joins TRBV5-5 to TRBJ1-3; no firm D call. CDR3 length: 14 amino acids. CDR1 and CDR2 (germline): SGHKS, YYEKEE (reference sequence). V dropped 3 bases and J dropped 0 bases, with 7 bases sitting between them.

The chain couples TRBV4-3 to TRBJ2-7, with a tentative D call TRBD1 (6 bases). In germline, CDR1 is LGHNA, CDR2 YSLEER. The CDR3 sequence is 17 residues long. The germline V and J ends were trimmed by 2 bases and 2 bases, with 19 bases remaining between them. The CDR3 DNA reads TGCGCCAGCAGCCAAAGCACCGGCAACAGGGCTGCCTACGAGCAGTACTTC. Translation: CASSQSTGNRAAYEQYF.

The gene calls are TRBV7-3 and TRBJ1-2; 7 bases line up with TRBD1. The CDR3 sequence is 14 residues long. From germline, CDR1 is SGHTA and CDR2 FQGTGA. The junction had 9 bases not matched to a gene; V was cut back by 7 bases and J by 4 bases. CDR3 amino acids: CASIPPGTAYGYTF. In nucleotides, the CDR3 is TGTGCCAGCATACCCCCCGGGACAGCCTATGGCTACACCTTC.

The rearrangement uses TRBV7-2 and TRBJ1-5; perhaps TRBD1 as D (6 bases). Deletions cut 2 bases from V and 4 bases from J, with 15 bases between. CDR3 length: 16 amino acids. Germline V gene data show CDR1 as SGHTA and CDR2 as FQGNSA. CDR3 nucleotides: TGTGCCAGCAGCTTAAGGGTCGGCAGGGGAAATCAGCCCCAGCATTTT. It yields the protein CASSLRVGRGNQPQHF.

V and J are TRBV4-1 and TRBJ1-2, with D perhaps matching TRBD1 (5 bases). V was pared by 0 bases and J by 2 bases, with 13 bases between. The length of the CDR3 is 16 residues. The germline V gene encodes CDR1 MGHRA and CDR2 YSYEKL. Here the CDR3 reads CASSQEAQAPNYGYTF. CDR3 nucleotides: TGCGCCAGCAGCCAAGAGGCACAGGCGCCAAACTATGGCTACACCTTC.